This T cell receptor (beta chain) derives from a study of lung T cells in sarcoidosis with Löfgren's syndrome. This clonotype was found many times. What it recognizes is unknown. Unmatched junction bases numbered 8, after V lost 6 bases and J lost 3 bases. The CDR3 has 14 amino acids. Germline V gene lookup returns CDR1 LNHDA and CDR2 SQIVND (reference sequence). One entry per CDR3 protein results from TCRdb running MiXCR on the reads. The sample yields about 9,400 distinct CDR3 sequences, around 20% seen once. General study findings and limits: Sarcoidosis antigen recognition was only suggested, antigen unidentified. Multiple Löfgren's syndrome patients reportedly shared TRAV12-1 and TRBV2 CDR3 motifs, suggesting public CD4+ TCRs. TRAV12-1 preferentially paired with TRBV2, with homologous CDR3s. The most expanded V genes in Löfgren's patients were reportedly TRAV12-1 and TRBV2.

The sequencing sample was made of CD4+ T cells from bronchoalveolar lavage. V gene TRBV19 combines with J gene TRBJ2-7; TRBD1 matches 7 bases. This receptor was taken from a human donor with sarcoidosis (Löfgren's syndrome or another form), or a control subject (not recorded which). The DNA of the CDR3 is TGTGCCAGTAGCCCTAGGGGGCAACTCTACGAGCAGTACTTC. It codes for CASSPRGQLYEQYF. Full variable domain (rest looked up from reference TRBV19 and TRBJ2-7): DGGITQSPKYLFRKEGQNVTLSCEQNLNHDAMYWYRQDPGQGLRLIYYSQIVNDFQKGDIAEGYSVSREKKESFPLTVTSAQKNPTAFYLCASSPRGQLYEQYFGPGTRLTVT.